The 23 T cell receptor beta chains reported below all come from one sample, sequenced in a study of blood T cell repertoires in COVID-19. Profiling relied on immunoSEQ multiplex PCR, and the TCRdb table lists in-frame clones only, not all of them. The table lists some 60,000 clones, roughly 79% of them singletons. The sequencing sample was made of peripheral blood. The receptors derive from a woman older than 75 with active or convalescent COVID-19.

V is TRBV4-1 and J is TRBJ1-2, with D unresolved. Germline values: CDR1 MGHRA, CDR2 YSYEKL. The V end was cut by 0 bases, the J end by 1 base, with 9 bases between. The CDR3 is made up of 15 amino acids. The DNA of the CDR3 is TGCGCCAGCAGCCAAGATGGCAGTCTTAACTATGGCTACACCTTC. Encoded protein: CASSQDGSLNYGYTF.

V gene TRBV6-4 combines with J gene TRBJ2-7; TRBD1 matches 7 bases. Per germline, CDR1 MRHNA and CDR2 SNTAGT. This CDR3 contains 13 residues. Germline trimming cut 5 bases from V and 7 bases from J; bases unmatched to any gene: 8. The CDR3 is CASSKTGTGEQYF. In nucleotides, the CDR3 is TGTGCCAGCAGTAAGACAGGGACGGGGGAGCAGTACTTC.

The chain combines TRBV5-1 with TRBJ1-1, with D possibly being TRBD1 (5 bases). V was shortened by 2 bases and J by 1 base, with 9 bases between the two germline ends. This CDR3 contains 14 residues. CDR1 is SGHRS and CDR2 is YFSETQ in the germline V gene. In nucleotides, the CDR3 is TGCGCCAGCAGCTTCACAGGACCGAACACTGAAGCTTTCTTT. Its translation: CASSFTGPNTEAFF.

This clone has a handful of counts. V gene TRBV6-1 combines with J gene TRBJ1-2, with TRBD1 as a possible D gene (5 bases). The V gene lost 3 bases and the J gene lost 4 bases, with 9 bases spanning the gap. This CDR3 has 13 amino acids. Germline V gives CDR1 MNHNS, CDR2 SASEGT. In DNA form, the CDR3 reads TGTGCCAGCAGTGAGCAGGGTAGCTATGGCTACACCTTC. This encodes CASSEQGSYGYTF.

The V gene is TRBV7-9, the J gene TRBJ1-3; 7 bases map to TRBD1. V shed 3 bases, J shed 3 bases, and the junction held 17 bases outside the gene matches. Germline V gene lookup returns CDR1 SEHNR and CDR2 FQNEAQ (reference sequence). The CDR3 sequence is 19 residues long. The CDR3 reads CASSLGVTGQVGGGNTIYF. DNA for the CDR3: TGTGCCAGCAGCTTGGGAGTCACCGGACAGGTCGGAGGTGGAAACACCATATATTTT.

The chain joins TRBV5-1 to TRBJ2-1; 9 bases map to TRBD1. In germline, CDR1 is SGHRS, CDR2 YFSETQ. CDR3 length: 15 residues. The trim removed 5 bases at V and 0 bases at J, leaving 3 bases unmatched. The DNA of the CDR3 is TGCGCCAGCAGTCCGACAGGGGGCTCCTACAATGAGCAGTTCTTC. This sequence encodes CASSPTGGSYNEQFF.

V usage is TRBV10-1 and J usage is TRBJ2-1; 7 bases are shared with TRBD2. The junction had 12 bases not matched to a gene; V was cut back by 3 bases and J by 10 bases. This CDR3 has 15 residues. The germline CDR1 and CDR2 sequences are WNHNN and SYGVQD (reference sequence). This CDR3 is CASSESGDLTGEQFF. The CDR3 DNA sequence: TGCGCCAGCAGTGAAAGCGGGGACCTCACGGGGGAGCAGTTCTTC.

This clone was counted ten times or more. V usage is TRBV19 and J usage is TRBJ1-5; unclear D gene. With 5 bases removed from V and 1 base from J, the gap between germline ends came to 6 bases. The V gene's germline CDR1 is LNHDA and CDR2 SQIVND (reference sequence). The CDR3 runs to 13 residues. CDR3 sequence: CASSEVSNQPQHF. For the CDR3, the DNA is TGTGCCAGTAGTGAGGTCAGCAATCAGCCCCAGCATTTT.

This chain joins TRBV3-1 (or the pseudogene TRBV3-2) and TRBJ1-2; TRBD1 is a possible D gene (5 bases). Germline V gene sequence: CDR1 LGHDT, CDR2 YNNKEL (reference sequence). Between the trimmed V and J ends, which lost 2 bases and 5 bases, there was a span of 9 bases. The CDR3 loop spans 13 amino acids. In DNA, the CDR3 is TGTGCCAGCAGCCAACCCGGGGGTTATGGCTACACCTTC. It codes for CASSQPGGYGYTF.

This clone was found a few times. V and J are TRBV21-1 and TRBJ1-5. TRBV21-1 is termed a pseudogene. This CDR3 is built from 16 residues. DNA of the CDR3: TGTGCCAGCAGCAAAGGGGAATGGGGGGGCAATCAGCCCCAGCATTTT. Its protein product is CASSKGEWGGNQPQHF.

The CDR3 loop reads CASSIATRGNQPQHF. The CDR3 DNA reads TGTGCCAGTAGTATAGCCACCCGGGGCAATCAGCCCCAGCATTTT. The rearrangement uses TRBV19 and TRBJ1-5; D is ambiguous. The CDR3 has 15 residues. Germline values: CDR1 LNHDA, CDR2 SQIVND (reference sequence). V lost 1 base, J lost 2 bases, and 9 bases lay in between.

This sequence joins TRBV28 and TRBJ1-1; TRBD1 aligns across 7 bases. V lost 4 bases, J lost 5 bases, and 25 bases stayed unmatched. The CDR3 runs 20 residues. Germline V gene data show CDR1 as MDHEN and CDR2 as SYDVKM. In nucleotides, the CDR3 is TGTGCCAGCAGTTCGACTGGACAGGCCCGGATTTCAAGGCCACGGACTGAAGCTTTCTTT. As protein: CASSSTGQARISRPRTEAFF.

This chain joins TRBV18 and TRBJ2-5, with 10 bases lining up with TRBD2. Germline CDR1 and CDR2: KGHSH and LQKENI. J was trimmed by 2 bases and V by 3 bases; bases with no gene match: 9. The CDR3 consists of 17 residues. The CDR3 here is CASSPARWTSGQETQYF. The CDR3 DNA follows: TGTGCCAGCTCACCGGCGAGGTGGACTAGCGGTCAAGAGACCCAGTACTTC.

The chain has TRBV9 and TRBJ1-2; a weak D match, TRBD1 (6 bases). With 0 bases removed from V and 7 bases from J, the gap between germline ends came to 16 bases. CDR3 length: 15 residues. Germline V gene sequence: CDR1 SGDLS, CDR2 YYNGEE. The CDR3: CASSVGDTRIGGYTF. In DNA, the CDR3 is TGTGCCAGCAGCGTAGGGGACACCAGGATAGGTGGCTACACCTTC.

The rearrangement joins TRBV19 to TRBJ2-7; 7 bases are shared with TRBD2. The CDR3 covers 15 residues. V lost 6 bases and J lost 1; bases outside the gene matches: 9. Per germline, CDR1 LNHDA and CDR2 SQIVND (reference sequence). The CDR3 bases are TGTGCCAGTAGGACCGGGGCTAGCGGATCCTACGAGCAGTACTTC. Encoded protein: CASRTGASGSYEQYF.

This CDR3 reads CASSLSRGGTVVYGYTF. CDR3 DNA sequence: TGTGCCAGCAGTTTATCTCGTGGGGGGACGGTTGTCTATGGCTACACCTTC. The genes are TRBV27 and TRBJ1-2, with a tentative D call TRBD1 (5 bases). CDR1 MNHEY and CDR2 SMNVEV come from the germline V gene (reference sequence). This CDR3 has 17 residues. V was trimmed by 0 bases and J by 4 bases, leaving 18 bases between them.

This clone appeared once. This rearrangement joins TRBV4-3 to TRBJ2-2; tentative D call: TRBD1 (5 bases). The CDR3 is 16 amino acids. V was trimmed by 3 bases and J by 0 bases, leaving 11 bases between them. Germline V CDR1 and CDR2: LGHNA, YSLEER. The CDR3 loop is CASSQAIGANTGELFF. The CDR3 coding sequence is TGCGCCAGCAGCCAGGCCATAGGGGCGAACACCGGGGAGCTGTTTTTT.

The gene calls are TRBV9 and TRBJ1-2, with TRBD1 matching over 9 bases. This CDR3 spans 15 amino acids. Germline lookup yields CDR1 SGDLS and CDR2 YYNGEE. The junction had 5 bases not matched to a gene; V was cut back by 0 bases and J by 5 bases. The DNA for the CDR3 is TGTGCCAGCAGCGTAGGGGGACAGGGAAGGTATGGCTACACCTTC. Translation: CASSVGGQGRYGYTF.

The table lists this clone with a few counts. The chain recombines TRBV6-5 with TRBJ2-7; possibly TRBD2 for D (6 bases). The CDR3 spans 15 residues. Per the germline V gene, CDR1 is MNHEY and CDR2 is SVGAGI. Trimming took off 6 bases at V and 2 bases at J, with 17 bases between the two ends. The CDR3 DNA sequence: TGTGCCAGCAGGAACACGGGGGTTCCGCCCTACGAGCAGTACTTC. It encodes CASRNTGVPPYEQYF.

The rearrangement links TRBV5-1 to TRBJ1-1; no reliable D call. V was shortened by 1 base and J by 2 bases, with 9 bases between the two germline ends. Germline-derived CDR1 and CDR2 are SGHRS and YFSETQ. This CDR3 comprises 14 residues. The CDR3 spells CASSLSTVNTEAFF. The CDR3 DNA is TGCGCCAGCAGCTTGTCCACGGTAAACACTGAAGCTTTCTTT.

The V and J genes are TRBV19 and TRBJ1-5, with D tentatively TRBD1 (6 bases). This CDR3 has 16 amino acids. V shed 9 bases and J shed 2 bases, with 20 bases lying between them. Germline CDR1 and CDR2: LNHDA and SQIVND (reference sequence). The CDR3 here is CASRSDRNRGNQPQHF. CDR3 DNA sequence: TGTGCCAGCAGATCCGATCGAAACAGGGGCAATCAGCCCCAGCATTTT.

This clone was observed a handful of times. The chain employs TRBV2 and TRBJ1-4, with TRBD1 matching over 8 bases. CDR1 and CDR2 from the germline V gene are SNHLY and FYNNEI. This CDR3 contains 14 residues. With 5 bases clipped from V and 8 bases from J, the junction kept 7 bases outside the gene matches. The CDR3 loop reads CASSRTGMSEKLFF. DNA of the CDR3: TGTGCCAGCAGTAGGACAGGGATGTCGGAAAAACTGTTTTTT.

The gene calls are TRBV9 and TRBJ1-2, with D possibly TRBD1 on 5 matching bases. The germline CDR1 and CDR2 sequences are SGDLS and YYNGEE. The CDR3 sequence is 15 residues long. The germline V and J ends were trimmed by 0 bases and 5 bases, with 14 bases remaining between them. CDR3: CASSVEGREGYGYTF. In nucleotides, the CDR3 is TGTGCCAGCAGCGTAGAGGGCAGGGAAGGATATGGCTACACCTTC.